The 24 T cell receptor beta chains presented below share a single source sample, sequenced in a study of post-analysis software for immune sequencing data. Study conclusions and caveats: The study found TRBV5-6, TRBV5-1 and TRBV20-1 among five or six TRBV segments more frequent in patients than controls.

These receptors have no known antigen. Libraries were made from TCR beta cDNA, and they carried unique molecular identifiers. TCRdb recomputed calls from the PCR reads with MiXCR, one row per CDR3 protein. The sample includes about 820,000 distinct CDR3 sequences, about 53% seen only once; the top ten take about 4.5%. The specimen sequenced was blood. These receptors came from a girl aged 10 to 17 with multiple sclerosis.

The CDR3 protein is CASSSRNGRTGPQPQHF. CDR3 bases: TGTGCCAGCAGCTCCCGGAACGGACGGACAGGGCCTCAGCCCCAGCATTTT. V usage is TRBV7-2 and J usage is TRBJ1-5, with 8 bases fitting TRBD1. The CDR3 contains 17 residues. J lost 6 bases, V lost 4 bases, and 14 bases had no gene match. Germline V gives CDR1 SGHTA, CDR2 FQGNSA.

This chain links TRBV7-2 with TRBJ1-2; D unresolved. This CDR3 is 13 amino acids long. The V end lost 5 bases, the J end lost 4 bases, and 11 bases lay between the germline ends. CDR1 is SGHTA and CDR2 is FQGNSA in the germline V gene. In nucleotides, the CDR3 is TGTGCCAGCAGCGCAATGGGGTTCTATGGCTACACCTTC. It codes for CASSAMGFYGYTF. Combining the CDR3 with reference TRBV7-2 and TRBJ1-2 gives the whole variable domain GAGVSQSPSNKVTEKGKDVELRCDPISGHTALYWYRQSLGQGLEFLIYFQGNSAPDKSGLPSDRFSAERTGGSVSTLTIQRTQQEDSAVYLCASSAMGFYGYTFGSGTRLTVV.

The J gene is TRBJ2-7, the V gene TRBV5-1; the match to TRBD2 covers 7 bases. The CDR3 sequence is 16 residues long. Germline CDR1 and CDR2: SGHRS and YFSETQ. Trimming took 0 bases from V and 0 from J; bases not matched to a gene: 6. The CDR3 spells CASSLERAGSSYEQYF. The CDR3 DNA reads as TGCGCCAGCAGCTTGGAACGAGCGGGAAGCTCCTACGAGCAGTACTTC. The full variable domain, in which reference TRBV5-1 and TRBJ2-7 provide the parts outside the CDR3, is KAGVTQTPRYLIKTRGQQVTLSCSPISGHRSVSWYQQTPGQGLQFLFEYFSETQRNKGNFPGRFSGRQFSNSRSEMNVSTLELGDSALYLCASSLERAGSSYEQYFGPGTRLTVT.

This clonotype was seen only a few times. The CDR3 coding sequence is TGTGCCAGCAGCGCGCCGGACAGGGGCCCTTATGGCTACACCTTC. Its protein is CASSAPDRGPYGYTF. J is TRBJ1-2 and V is TRBV7-2, with 9 positions matching TRBD1. This CDR3 has 15 residues. Germline V lookup: CDR1 SGHTA, CDR2 FQGNSA. Trimming removed 5 bases from V and 5 bases from J; junction bases left unmatched: 9.

On this clonotype itself: One end of the junction is discordant with germline, which a read error may explain. The chain joins TRBV7-7 to TRBJ2-7, with 7 bases fitting TRBD2. The CDR3 totals 15 residues. Germline CDR1 is SSHAT and CDR2 is FNYEAQ (reference sequence). CDR3 sequence: CASSPSGIGRSEQYF. The CDR3 DNA sequence: TGTGCTAGCAGCCCCTCGGGGATCGGGAGGAGTGAGCAGTACTTC.

The chain recombines TRBV7-3 with TRBJ2-4, with D unclear. Trimming shortened V by 5 bases and J by 1 base, and 6 bases separated the two germline ends. This CDR3 is built from 13 residues. Germline lookup yields CDR1 SGHTA and CDR2 FQGTGA. CDR3 protein: CASSVAAKNIQYF. In DNA form, the CDR3 reads TGTGCCAGCAGCGTCGCCGCCAAAAACATTCAGTACTTC. Drawing the rest from reference TRBV7-3 and TRBJ2-4, the complete variable domain is GAGVSQTPSNKVTEKGKYVELRCDPISGHTALYWYRQSLGQGPEFLIYFQGTGAADDSGLPNDRFFAVRPEGSVSTLKIQRTERGDSAVYLCASSVAAKNIQYFGAGTRLSVL.

CDR3 DNA sequence: TGCGCCAGCAGCTTGTTTGGCGGATTAACCTACGAGCAGTACTTC. Translating it yields CASSLFGGLTYEQYF. This chain connects TRBV5-1 to TRBJ2-7; D is uncertain. The V end lost 1 base, the J end lost 2 bases, and 13 bases lay between the germline ends. The CDR3 loop spans 15 amino acids. The germline gives CDR1 SGHRS, CDR2 YFSETQ.

This chain connects TRBV7-3 to TRBJ2-1, with D perhaps matching TRBD2 (6 bases). V gave up 5 bases and J gave up 10 bases, with 15 bases separating them. This CDR3 has 13 residues. Per the germline V gene, CDR1 is SGHTA and CDR2 is FQGTGA. CDR3 coding DNA: TGTGCCAGCAGCCGCGGGGATGGTGAGGAGCAGTTCTTC. Protein product: CASSRGDGEEQFF.

The chain is built from TRBV6-6 and TRBJ2-6; 12 bases map to TRBD1. The CDR3 covers 17 residues. Trimming at V came to 6 bases and at J to 4 bases, leaving 7 bases not matched to a gene. The germline V gene encodes CDR1 MNHNY and CDR2 SVGAGI (reference sequence). The CDR3 spells CASRWDRGLGGANVLTF. The DNA for the CDR3 is TGTGCCAGCAGATGGGACAGGGGGCTTGGAGGGGCCAACGTCCTGACTTTC.

This clonotype was counted between two and nine times. J is TRBJ2-7 and V is TRBV27; 8 bases map to TRBD1. V dropped 0 bases and J dropped 6; count of bases not matched to a gene: 7. From germline, CDR1 is MNHEY and CDR2 SMNVEV (reference sequence). CDR3 size: 15 residues. The CDR3 nucleotides read TGTGCCAGCAGTTTATCCGGGGGACAGGTCCTCGAGCAGTACTTC. Residues: CASSLSGGQVLEQYF.

The chain combines TRBV7-3 with TRBJ2-3; 10 bases map to TRBD2. In germline, CDR1 is SGHTA, CDR2 FQGTGA. The CDR3 loop spans 17 amino acids. V lost 5 bases, J lost 8 bases, and 16 bases stayed unmatched. The DNA for the CDR3 is TGTGCCAGCAGCCCGTATCCTCGAGCGGGGGGGCCAGGTACGCAGTATTTT. Translating it yields CASSPYPRAGGPGTQYF.

V and J are TRBV5-6 and TRBJ2-7, with 8 bases that match TRBD2. The length of the CDR3 is 16 residues. Looked up from germline, CDR1 is SGHDT and CDR2 is YYEEEE. Trimming took 0 bases from V and 0 from J; bases not matched to a gene: 5. In DNA form, the CDR3 reads TGTGCCAGCAGCTTGGGGGCACTAGCGGTCTCCTACGAGCAGTACTTC. Its protein is CASSLGALAVSYEQYF.

This clonotype has a handful of counts. The chain couples TRBV6-6 to TRBJ2-3, with 10 nucleotides matching TRBD1. In germline, CDR1 is MNHNY, CDR2 SVGAGI (reference sequence). The V gene end was trimmed by 7 bases and the J gene end by 3 bases; junction bases not matched to a gene: 4. This CDR3 has 14 amino acids. The CDR3 DNA follows: TGTGCCAGCAATCGGGACAGGGGAACAGATACGCAGTATTTT. The encoded protein is CASNRDRGTDTQYF.

This clonotype was seen once. The chain has TRBV15 and TRBJ2-3; tentative D call: TRBD2 (5 bases). Per germline, CDR1 LNHNV and CDR2 YYDKDF (reference sequence). The V and J ends lost 1 base and 8 bases respectively, with 10 bases between them. CDR3 length: 13 residues. The CDR3 sequence is CATSRGGLVTQYF. CDR3 nucleotide sequence: TGTGCCACCAGCAGAGGAGGACTGGTTACGCAGTATTTT.

This clonotype has just one count. The chain couples TRBV15 to TRBJ2-3; 9 bases fit TRBD2. The V gene end was trimmed by 1 base and the J gene end by 2 bases; junction bases not matched to a gene: 10. From germline, CDR1 is LNHNV and CDR2 YYDKDF (reference sequence). The CDR3 sequence is 18 residues long. CDR3 in DNA: TGTGCCACCAGCAGAGGAGCGGGGGGCTTACGATTCACAGATACGCAGTATTTT. Translating it yields CATSRGAGGLRFTDTQYF.

The rearrangement links TRBV20-1 to TRBJ2-5; the D call may be TRBD1 or TRBD2 (5 bases each). Trimming removed 6 bases from V and 9 bases from J, with 20 bases in between. This CDR3 is 13 amino acids long. CDR1 is DFQATT and CDR2 is SNEGSKA in the germline V gene (reference sequence). The CDR3 region has the DNA TGCAGTGCCCAGACGGGACCCGGACGACCCCAGTACTTC. It specifies CSAQTGPGRPQYF.

The chain links TRBV6-5 to TRBJ2-7; 7 nucleotides agree with TRBD1. CDR3 length equals 15 residues. From germline, CDR1 is MNHEY and CDR2 SVGAGI. Germline trimming cut 3 bases from V and 0 bases from J; bases unmatched to any gene: 5. The chain's CDR3 is CASSYTRDSSYEQYF. The CDR3 coding sequence is TGTGCCAGCAGTTATACCCGGGACAGCTCCTACGAGCAGTACTTC.

The chain couples TRBV12-3 or TRBV12-4 to TRBJ2-3, with 12 bases matching TRBD2. J gave up 2 bases and V 2 bases, and 14 bases lay outside the gene matches. This CDR3 spans 20 amino acids. The CDR3 nucleotides are TGTGCCAGCAGTTTATTCCTACTAGCGGGGGGAAATATTGCCACAGATACGCAGTATTTT. This encodes CASSLFLLAGGNIATDTQYF.

This sequence joins TRBV5-1 and TRBJ2-5; D is uncertain. TRBJ2-7 matches the DNA end more closely, so the J call is doubtful. Germline CDR1 and CDR2: SGHRS and YFSETQ. This CDR3 contains 16 residues. In DNA, the CDR3 is TGCGCCAGCAGCTTGGGACTCACCCCTTTGGCCTACGAGCAGTACTTC. Protein: CASSLGLTPLAYEQYF.

This clonotype has just a few counts. The rearrangement joins TRBV6-5 to TRBJ2-3, with 9 bases that match TRBD2. Trimming removed 2 bases from V and 10 bases from J; junction bases left unmatched: 7. Germline V lookup: CDR1 MNHEY, CDR2 SVGAGI. The CDR3 covers 14 residues. In DNA form, the CDR3 reads TGTGCCAGCAGTTACGAGGTCGCGGGGGGGCCGCAGTATTTT. It codes for CASSYEVAGGPQYF.

The genes are TRBV29-1 and TRBJ2-7; maybe TRBD2 (5 bases). The CDR3 contains 14 residues. Germline lookup yields CDR1 SQVTM and CDR2 ANQGSEA. V was pared by 4 bases and J by 2 bases, with 15 bases between. In DNA, the CDR3 is TGCAGCGTTGGAACCCTAGCTGCTCCCTACGAGCAGTACTTC. This translates into CSVGTLAAPYEQYF.

The sample holds a few counts of this clonotype. This chain uses TRBV4-1 with TRBJ2-7; 10 bases line up with TRBD1. Germline trimming cut 5 bases from V and 3 bases from J; bases unmatched to any gene: 10. This CDR3 is built from 16 residues. Germline values: CDR1 MGHRA, CDR2 YSYEKL. CDR3 sequence reads: CASSGLGQGNDYEQYF. Here the CDR3 DNA reads TGCGCCAGCAGCGGACTGGGACAGGGGAACGACTACGAGCAGTACTTC.

In its sample, this clonotype was seen a few times. V usage is TRBV29-1 and J usage is TRBJ2-4; TRBD2 aligns across 7 bases. The DNA end lines up better with TRBJ2-7; the J call may be wrong. The germline V gene has CDR1 SQVTM and CDR2 ANQGSEA. This CDR3 spans 12 amino acids. CDR3 amino acids: CSVGRGGSEQYF. In DNA, the CDR3 is TGCAGCGTTGGCCGAGGCGGGAGCGAGCAGTACTTC.

The V gene is TRBV27, the J gene TRBJ2-1; the D gene is possibly TRBD2 (5 bases). The CDR3 length is 12 residues. Germline CDR1 MNHEY, CDR2 SMNVEV (reference sequence). V shed 5 bases and J shed 10 bases, with 12 bases lying between them. CDR3 residues: CASSPQLGEQFF. The DNA for the CDR3 is TGTGCCAGCAGTCCCCAACTAGGGGAGCAGTTCTTC.